This TCR beta chain originates from a study of T cell repertoires in cytomegalovirus infection. Study-wide points: CMV carriers having the relevant HLA were flagged by cumulative public TCR beta family frequency.

From the reads, TCRdb called clonotypes with MiXCR, one entry per CDR3 protein. This sample carries around 570,000 distinct CDR3 sequences, 35% to 50% of them seen once, and the ten largest clones take 48%. V dropped 8 bases and J dropped 0 bases, with 10 bases sitting between them. CDR1 and CDR2 from the germline V gene are SEHNR and FQNEAQ (reference sequence). CDR3 length: 13 residues. Points on this clonotype: Its specificity is unknown.

The source was cultured PBMCs, collected from culture after CMV antigen stimulation. The TCR originated in a human donor in good health (CMV status not recorded). Some clones in this sample may be carry-over from other donors' samples. V gene TRBV7-9 combines with J gene TRBJ2-5; D perhaps matches TRBD1 (5 bases). The CDR3 bases are TGTGCCAGCGATCCCAGGGACCAAGAGACCCAGTACTTC. Encoded protein: CASDPRDQETQYF.